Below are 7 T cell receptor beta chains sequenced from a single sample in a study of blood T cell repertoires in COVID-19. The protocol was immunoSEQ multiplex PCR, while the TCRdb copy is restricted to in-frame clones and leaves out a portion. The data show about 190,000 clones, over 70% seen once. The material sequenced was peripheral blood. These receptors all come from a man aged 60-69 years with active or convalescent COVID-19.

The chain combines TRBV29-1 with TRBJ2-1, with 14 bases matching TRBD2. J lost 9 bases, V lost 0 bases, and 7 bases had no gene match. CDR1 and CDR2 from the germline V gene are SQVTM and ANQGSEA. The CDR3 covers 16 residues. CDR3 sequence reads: CSVEDGTSGSVGEQFF. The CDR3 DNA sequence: TGCAGCGTTGAAGATGGGACTAGCGGGAGTGTAGGTGAGCAGTTCTTC.

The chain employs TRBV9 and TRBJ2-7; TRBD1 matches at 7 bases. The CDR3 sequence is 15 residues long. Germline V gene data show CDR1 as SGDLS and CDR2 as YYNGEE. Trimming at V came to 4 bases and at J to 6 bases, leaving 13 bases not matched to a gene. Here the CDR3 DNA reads TGTGCCAGCAGCTCTCAGACAGGGTCAATGAGCGAGCAGTACTTC. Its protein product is CASSSQTGSMSEQYF.

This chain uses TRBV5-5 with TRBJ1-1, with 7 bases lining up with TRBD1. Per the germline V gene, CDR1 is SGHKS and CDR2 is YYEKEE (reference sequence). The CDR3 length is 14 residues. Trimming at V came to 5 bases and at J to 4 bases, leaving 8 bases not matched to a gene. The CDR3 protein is CASSPLDRVTEAFF. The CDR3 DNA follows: TGTGCCAGCAGTCCACTAGACAGGGTCACTGAAGCTTTCTTT.

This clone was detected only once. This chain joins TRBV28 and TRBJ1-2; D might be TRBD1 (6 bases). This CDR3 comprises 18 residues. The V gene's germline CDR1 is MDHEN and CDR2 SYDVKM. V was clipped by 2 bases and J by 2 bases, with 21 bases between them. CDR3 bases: TGTGCCAGCAGTTTAGGTGGGGGCTCTACCCCTATAAACTATGGCTACACCTTC. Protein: CASSLGGGSTPINYGYTF.

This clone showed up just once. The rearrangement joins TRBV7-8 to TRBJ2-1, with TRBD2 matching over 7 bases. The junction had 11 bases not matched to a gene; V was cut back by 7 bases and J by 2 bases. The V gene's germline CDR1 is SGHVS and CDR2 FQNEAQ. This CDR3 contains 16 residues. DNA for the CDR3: TGTGCCAGCATACGAGACGGGCGGGGGACCTACAATGAGCAGTTCTTC. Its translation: CASIRDGRGTYNEQFF.

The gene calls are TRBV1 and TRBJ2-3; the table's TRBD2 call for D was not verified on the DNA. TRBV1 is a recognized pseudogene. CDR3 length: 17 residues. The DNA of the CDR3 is TGCACCAGCAGTCTAGATCGGATCCCACCACACCCAGATACGCAGTATTTT. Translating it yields CTSSLDRIPPHPDTQYF.

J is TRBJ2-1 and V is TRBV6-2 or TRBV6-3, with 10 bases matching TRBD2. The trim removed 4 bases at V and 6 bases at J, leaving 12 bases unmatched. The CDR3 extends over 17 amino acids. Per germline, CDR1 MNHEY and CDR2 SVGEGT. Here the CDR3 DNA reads TGTGCCAGCAGTTCCCGGTCTAGCGGGAGTATGGGCAATGAGCAGTTCTTC. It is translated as CASSSRSSGSMGNEQFF.